This TCR beta chain was observed in a study of lymphopenia after photon versus proton radiotherapy. The study, taken as a whole, reports: Proton therapy kept repertoires fairly stable, unlike photons, which gained effector/memory cells.

Notes on this clone: Its target is unknown.

Germline CDR1 and CDR2: MNHNY and SVGAGI (reference sequence). V was clipped by 11 bases and J by 6 bases; unmatched bases: 10. This CDR3 is built from 13 residues. The repertoire was sequenced with immunoSEQ multiplex PCR; TCRdb's copy has only in-frame clones and lacks some. The sample carries approximately 71,000 clones, approximately 91% recorded once. Source: peripheral blood, taken from a patient treated with photon-based radiotherapy. The V and J genes are TRBV6-6 and TRBJ1-3; TRBD1 matches 7 bases. The receptor's source is a woman in her seventies with pancreatic cancer. Here the CDR3 DNA reads TGTGCCGCCTCCGGGACAGCGGAAAACACCATATATTTT. Protein sequence: CAASGTAENTIYF.